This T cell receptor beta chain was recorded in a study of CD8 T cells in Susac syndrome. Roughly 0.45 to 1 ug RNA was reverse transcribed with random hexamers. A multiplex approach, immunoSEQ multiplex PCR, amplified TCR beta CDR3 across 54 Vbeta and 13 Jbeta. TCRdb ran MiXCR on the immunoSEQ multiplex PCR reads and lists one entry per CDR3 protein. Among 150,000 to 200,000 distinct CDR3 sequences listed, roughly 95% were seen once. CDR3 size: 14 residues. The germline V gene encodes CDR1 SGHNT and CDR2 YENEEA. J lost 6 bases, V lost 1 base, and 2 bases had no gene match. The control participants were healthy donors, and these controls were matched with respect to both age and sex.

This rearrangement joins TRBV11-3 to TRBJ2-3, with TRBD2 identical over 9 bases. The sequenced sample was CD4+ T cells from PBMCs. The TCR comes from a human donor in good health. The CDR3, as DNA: TGTGCCAGCAGCTTAGTAGCGGGAGAGGATACGCAGTATTTT. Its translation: CASSLVAGEDTQYF.